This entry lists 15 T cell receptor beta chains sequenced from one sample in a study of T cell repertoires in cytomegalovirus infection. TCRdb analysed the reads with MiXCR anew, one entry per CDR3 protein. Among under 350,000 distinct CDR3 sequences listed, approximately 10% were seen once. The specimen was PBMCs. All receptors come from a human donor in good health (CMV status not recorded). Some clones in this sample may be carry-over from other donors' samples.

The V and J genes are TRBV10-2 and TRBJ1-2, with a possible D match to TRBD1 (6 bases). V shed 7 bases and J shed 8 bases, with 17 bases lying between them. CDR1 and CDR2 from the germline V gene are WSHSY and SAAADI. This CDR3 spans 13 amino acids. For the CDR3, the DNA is TGCGCCAGCACCAAGGACAGAGAAAGGGGCTACACCTTC. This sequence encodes CASTKDRERGYTF.

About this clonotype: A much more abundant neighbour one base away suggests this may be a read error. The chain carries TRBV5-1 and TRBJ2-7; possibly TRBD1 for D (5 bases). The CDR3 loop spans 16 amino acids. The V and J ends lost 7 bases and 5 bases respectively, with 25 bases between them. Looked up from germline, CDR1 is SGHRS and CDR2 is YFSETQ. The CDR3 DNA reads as TGCGCCAGCGGCCCCCCCGAGGTGCAGGGAAACCACGAGCAGTACTTC. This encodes CASGPPEVQGNHEQYF.

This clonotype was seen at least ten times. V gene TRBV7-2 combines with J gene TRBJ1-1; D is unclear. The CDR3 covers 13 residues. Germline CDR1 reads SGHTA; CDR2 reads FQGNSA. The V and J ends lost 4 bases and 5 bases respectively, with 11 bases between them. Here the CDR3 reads CASSSGRRTEAFF. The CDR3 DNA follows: TGTGCCAGCAGCTCCGGGAGGAGGACTGAAGCTTTCTTT.

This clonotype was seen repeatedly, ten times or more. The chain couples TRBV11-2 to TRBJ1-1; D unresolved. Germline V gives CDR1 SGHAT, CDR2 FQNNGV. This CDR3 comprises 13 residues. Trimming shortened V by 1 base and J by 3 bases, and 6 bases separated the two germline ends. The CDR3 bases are TGTGCCAGCAGCTTAGGCACCCACACTGAAGCTTTCTTT. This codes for CASSLGTHTEAFF.

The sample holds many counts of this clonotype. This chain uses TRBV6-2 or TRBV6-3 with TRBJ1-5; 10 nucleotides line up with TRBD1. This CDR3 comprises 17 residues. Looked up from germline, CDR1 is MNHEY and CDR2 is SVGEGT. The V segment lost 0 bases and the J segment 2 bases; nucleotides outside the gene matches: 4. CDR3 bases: TGTGCCAGCAGTTACTCGACGGGACAGGGGCGCAATCAGCCCCAGCATTTT. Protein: CASSYSTGQGRNQPQHF.

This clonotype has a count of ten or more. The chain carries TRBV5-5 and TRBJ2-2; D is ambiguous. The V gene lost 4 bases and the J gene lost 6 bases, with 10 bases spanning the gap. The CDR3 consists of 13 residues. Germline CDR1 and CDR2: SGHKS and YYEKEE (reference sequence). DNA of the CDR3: TGTGCCAGCAGCCCCTCCACGGCCGGGGAGCTGTTTTTT. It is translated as CASSPSTAGELFF.

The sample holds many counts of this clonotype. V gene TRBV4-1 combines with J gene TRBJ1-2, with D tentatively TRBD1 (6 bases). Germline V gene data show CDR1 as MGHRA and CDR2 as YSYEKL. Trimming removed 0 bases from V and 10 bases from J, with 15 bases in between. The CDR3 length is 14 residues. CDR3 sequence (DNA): TGCGCCAGCAGCCAAGATCGACTGACAGGACTCTACACCTTC. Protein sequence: CASSQDRLTGLYTF.

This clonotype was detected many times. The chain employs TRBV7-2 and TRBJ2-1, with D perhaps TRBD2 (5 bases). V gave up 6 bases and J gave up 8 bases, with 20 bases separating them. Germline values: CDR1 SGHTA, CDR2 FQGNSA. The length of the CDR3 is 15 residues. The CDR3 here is CASSLSPGKGHEQFF. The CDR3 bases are TGTGCCAGCAGTCTATCTCCGGGGAAAGGGCATGAGCAGTTCTTC.

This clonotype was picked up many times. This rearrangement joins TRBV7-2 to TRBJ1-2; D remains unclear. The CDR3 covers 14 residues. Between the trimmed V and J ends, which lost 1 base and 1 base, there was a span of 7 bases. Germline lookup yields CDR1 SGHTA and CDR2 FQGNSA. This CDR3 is CASSLERLNYGYTF. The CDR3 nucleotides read TGTGCCAGCAGCTTAGAGAGACTTAACTATGGCTACACCTTC. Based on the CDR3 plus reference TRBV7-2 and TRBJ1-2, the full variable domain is GAGVSQSPSNKVTEKGKDVELRCDPISGHTALYWYRQSLGQGLEFLIYFQGNSAPDKSGLPSDRFSAERTGGSVSTLTIQRTQQEDSAVYLCASSLERLNYGYTFGSGTRLTVV.

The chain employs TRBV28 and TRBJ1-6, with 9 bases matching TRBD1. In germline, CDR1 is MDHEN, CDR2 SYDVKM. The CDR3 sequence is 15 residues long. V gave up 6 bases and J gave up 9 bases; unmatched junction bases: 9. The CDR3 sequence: CASSDGTGMSSPLHF. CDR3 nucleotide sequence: TGTGCCAGCAGCGACGGGACAGGGATGAGTTCACCCCTCCACTTT. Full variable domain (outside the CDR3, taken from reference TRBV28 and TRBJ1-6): DVKVTQSSRYLVKRTGEKVFLECVQDMDHENMFWYRQDPGLGLRLIYFSYDVKMKEKGDIPEGYSVSREKKERFSLILESASTNQTSMYLCASSDGTGMSSPLHFGNGTRLTVT.

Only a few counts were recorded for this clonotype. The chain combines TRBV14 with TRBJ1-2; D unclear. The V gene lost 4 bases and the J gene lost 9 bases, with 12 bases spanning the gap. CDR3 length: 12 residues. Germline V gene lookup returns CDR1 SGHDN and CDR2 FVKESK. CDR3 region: CASSPTPWSYTF. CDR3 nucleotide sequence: TGTGCCAGCAGCCCTACTCCATGGAGCTACACCTTC.

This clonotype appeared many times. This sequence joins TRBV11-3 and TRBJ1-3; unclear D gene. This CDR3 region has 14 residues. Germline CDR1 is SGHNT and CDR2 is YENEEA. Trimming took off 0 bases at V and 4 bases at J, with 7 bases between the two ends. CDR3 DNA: TGTGCCAGCAGCTTAGATCGCGGCGGAAACACCATATATTTT. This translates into CASSLDRGGNTIYF.

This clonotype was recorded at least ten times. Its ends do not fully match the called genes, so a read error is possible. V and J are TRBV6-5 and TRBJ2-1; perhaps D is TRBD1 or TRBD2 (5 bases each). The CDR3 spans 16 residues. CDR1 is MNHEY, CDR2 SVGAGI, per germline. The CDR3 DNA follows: TGTGCCAGCAGTTACTCGAGAGATTTGGGGGACGCCCCTCGGGTCTTC. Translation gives CASSYSRDLGDAPRVF.

The CDR3: CSARQGGRQPQHF. DNA for the CDR3: TGCAGTGCACGACAGGGTGGACGTCAGCCCCAGCATTTT. This chain links TRBV20-1 with TRBJ1-5; 7 bases line up with TRBD1. Germline V gene data show CDR1 as DFQATT and CDR2 as SNEGSKA (reference sequence). This CDR3 has 13 residues. The V segment lost 6 bases and the J segment 6 bases; nucleotides outside the gene matches: 8.

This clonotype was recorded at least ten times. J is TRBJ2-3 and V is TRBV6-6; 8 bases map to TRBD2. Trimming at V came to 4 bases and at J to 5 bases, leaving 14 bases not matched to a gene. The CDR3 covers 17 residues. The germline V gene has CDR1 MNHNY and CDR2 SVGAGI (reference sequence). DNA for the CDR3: TGTGCCAGCAGTTCCCCGCGTCCGGCGGGGGGCATAGATACGCAGTATTTT. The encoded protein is CASSSPRPAGGIDTQYF.